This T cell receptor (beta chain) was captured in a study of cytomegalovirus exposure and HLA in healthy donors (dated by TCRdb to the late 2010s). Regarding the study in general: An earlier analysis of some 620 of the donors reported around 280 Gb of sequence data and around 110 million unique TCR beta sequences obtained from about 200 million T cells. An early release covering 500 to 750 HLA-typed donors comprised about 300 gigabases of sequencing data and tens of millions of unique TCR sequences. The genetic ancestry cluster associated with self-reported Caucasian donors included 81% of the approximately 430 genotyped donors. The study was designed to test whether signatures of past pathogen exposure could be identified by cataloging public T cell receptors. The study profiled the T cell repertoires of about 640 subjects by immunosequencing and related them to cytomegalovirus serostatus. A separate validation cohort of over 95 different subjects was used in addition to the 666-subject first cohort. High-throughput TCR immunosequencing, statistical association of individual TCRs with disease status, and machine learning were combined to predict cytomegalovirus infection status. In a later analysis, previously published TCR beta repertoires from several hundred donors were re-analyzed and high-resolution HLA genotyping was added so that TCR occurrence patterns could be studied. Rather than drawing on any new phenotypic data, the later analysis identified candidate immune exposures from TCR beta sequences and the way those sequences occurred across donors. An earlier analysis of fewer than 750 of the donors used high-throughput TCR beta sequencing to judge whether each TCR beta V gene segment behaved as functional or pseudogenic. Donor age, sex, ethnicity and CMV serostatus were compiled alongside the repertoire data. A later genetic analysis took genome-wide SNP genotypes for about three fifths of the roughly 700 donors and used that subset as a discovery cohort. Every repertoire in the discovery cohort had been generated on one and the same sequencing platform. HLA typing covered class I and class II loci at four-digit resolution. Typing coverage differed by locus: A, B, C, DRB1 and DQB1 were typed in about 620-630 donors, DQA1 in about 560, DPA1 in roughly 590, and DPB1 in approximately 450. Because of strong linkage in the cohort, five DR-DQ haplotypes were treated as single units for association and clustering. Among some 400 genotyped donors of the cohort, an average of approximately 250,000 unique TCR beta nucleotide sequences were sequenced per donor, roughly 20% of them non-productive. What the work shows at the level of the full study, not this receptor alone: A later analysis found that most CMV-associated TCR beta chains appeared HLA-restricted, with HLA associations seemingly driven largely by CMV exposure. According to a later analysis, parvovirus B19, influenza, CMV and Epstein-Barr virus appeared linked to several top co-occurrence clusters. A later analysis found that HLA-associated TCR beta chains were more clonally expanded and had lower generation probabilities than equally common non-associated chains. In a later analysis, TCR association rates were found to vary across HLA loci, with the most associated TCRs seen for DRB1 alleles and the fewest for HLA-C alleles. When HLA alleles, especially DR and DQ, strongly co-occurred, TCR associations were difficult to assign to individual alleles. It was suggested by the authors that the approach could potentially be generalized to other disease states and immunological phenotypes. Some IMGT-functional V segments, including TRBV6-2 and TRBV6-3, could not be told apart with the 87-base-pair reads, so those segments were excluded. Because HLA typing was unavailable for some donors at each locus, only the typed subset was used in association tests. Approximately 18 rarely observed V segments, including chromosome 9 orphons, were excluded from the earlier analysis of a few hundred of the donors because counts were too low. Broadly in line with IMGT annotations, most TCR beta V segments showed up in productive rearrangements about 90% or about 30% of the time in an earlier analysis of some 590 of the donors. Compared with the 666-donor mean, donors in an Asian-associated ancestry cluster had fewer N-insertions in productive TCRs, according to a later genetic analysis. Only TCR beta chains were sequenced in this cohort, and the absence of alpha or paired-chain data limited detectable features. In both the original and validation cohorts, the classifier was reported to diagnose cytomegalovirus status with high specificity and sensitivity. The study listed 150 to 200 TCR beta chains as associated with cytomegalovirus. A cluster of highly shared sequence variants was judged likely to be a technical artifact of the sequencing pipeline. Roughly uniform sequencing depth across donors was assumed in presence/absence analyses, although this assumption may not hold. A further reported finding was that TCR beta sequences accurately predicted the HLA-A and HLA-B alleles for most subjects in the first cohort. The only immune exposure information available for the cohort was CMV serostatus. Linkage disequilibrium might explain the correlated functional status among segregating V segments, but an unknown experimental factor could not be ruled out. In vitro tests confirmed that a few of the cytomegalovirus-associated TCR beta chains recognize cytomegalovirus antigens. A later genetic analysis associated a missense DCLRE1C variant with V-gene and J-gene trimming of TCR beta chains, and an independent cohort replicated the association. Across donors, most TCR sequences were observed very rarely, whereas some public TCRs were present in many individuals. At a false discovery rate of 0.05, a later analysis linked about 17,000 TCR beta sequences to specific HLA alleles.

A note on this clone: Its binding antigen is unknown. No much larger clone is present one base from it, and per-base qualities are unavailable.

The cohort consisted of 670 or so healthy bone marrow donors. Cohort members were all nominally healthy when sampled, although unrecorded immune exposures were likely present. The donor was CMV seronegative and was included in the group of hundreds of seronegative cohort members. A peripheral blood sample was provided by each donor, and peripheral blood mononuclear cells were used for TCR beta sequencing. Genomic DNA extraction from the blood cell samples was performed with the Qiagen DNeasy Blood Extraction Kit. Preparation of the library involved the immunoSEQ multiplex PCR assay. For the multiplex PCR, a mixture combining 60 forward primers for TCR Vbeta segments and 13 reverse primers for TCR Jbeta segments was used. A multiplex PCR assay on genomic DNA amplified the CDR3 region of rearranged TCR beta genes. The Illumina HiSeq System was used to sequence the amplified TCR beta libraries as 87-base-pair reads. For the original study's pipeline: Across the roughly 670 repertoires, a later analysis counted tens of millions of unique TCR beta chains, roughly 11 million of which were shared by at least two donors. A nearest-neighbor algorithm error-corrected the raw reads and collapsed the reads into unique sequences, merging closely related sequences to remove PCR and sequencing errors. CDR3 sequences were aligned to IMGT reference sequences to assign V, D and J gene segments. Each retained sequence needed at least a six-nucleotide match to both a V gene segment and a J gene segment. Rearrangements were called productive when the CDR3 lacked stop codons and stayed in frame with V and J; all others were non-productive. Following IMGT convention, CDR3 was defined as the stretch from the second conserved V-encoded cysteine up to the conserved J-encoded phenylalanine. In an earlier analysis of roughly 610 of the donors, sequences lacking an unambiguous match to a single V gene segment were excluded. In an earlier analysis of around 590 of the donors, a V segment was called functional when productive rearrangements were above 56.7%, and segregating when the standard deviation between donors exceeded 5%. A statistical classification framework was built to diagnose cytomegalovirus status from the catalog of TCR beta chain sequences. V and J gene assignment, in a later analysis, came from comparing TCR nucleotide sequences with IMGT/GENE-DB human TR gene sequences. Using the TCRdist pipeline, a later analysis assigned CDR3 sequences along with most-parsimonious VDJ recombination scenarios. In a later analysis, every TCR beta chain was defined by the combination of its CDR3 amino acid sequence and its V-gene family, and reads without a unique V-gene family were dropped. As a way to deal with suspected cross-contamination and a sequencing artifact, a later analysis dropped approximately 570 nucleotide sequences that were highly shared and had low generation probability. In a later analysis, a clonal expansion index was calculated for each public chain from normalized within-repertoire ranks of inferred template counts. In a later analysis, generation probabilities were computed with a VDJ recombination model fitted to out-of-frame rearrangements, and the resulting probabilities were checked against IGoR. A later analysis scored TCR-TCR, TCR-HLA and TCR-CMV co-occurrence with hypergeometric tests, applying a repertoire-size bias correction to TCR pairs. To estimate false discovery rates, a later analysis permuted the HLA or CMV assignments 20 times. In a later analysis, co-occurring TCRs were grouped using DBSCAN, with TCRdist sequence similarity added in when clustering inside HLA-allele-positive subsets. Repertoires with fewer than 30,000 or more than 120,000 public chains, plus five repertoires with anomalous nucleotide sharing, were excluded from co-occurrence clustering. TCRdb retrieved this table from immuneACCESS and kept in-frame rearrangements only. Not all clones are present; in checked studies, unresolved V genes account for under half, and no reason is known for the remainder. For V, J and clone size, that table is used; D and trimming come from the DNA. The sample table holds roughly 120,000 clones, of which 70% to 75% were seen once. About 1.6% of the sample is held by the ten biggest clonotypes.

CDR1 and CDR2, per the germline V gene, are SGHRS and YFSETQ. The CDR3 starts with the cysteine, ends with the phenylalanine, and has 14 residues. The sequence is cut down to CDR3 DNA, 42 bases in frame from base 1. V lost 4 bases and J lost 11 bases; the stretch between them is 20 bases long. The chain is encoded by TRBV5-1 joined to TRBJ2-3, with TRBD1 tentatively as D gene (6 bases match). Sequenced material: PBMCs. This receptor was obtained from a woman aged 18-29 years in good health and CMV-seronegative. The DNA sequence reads TGCGCCAGCAGCCTTGCGAGGAGACAGGAGGTGCAGTATTTT. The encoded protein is CASSLARRQEVQYF.